This entry concerns a single T cell receptor beta chain. What it recognizes is unknown. Carrying UMI labels, the TRB cDNA libraries were prepared through 5' RACE. TCRdb reprocessed the 5' RACE reads, with one entry per CDR3 protein and no DNA. Its listing shows about 41,000 distinct CDR3 sequences. The CDR3 is 14 amino acids. Germline V gene lookup returns CDR1 SGDLS and CDR2 YYNGEE. This sample was included in a study of CXCR3-negative and CXCR3-positive naive CD8 T cells. Study conclusions and caveats: Naive cells, whether CXCR3-negative or CXCR3-positive, had similar TRBV-TRBJ usage, while memory cells differed. Both of the naive subsets showed about the same high diversity, but memory CD8+ cells had much less.

The specimen sequenced was naive CXCR3- CD8+ T cells from blood. Regarding subset: CD45RO-CCR7+CD27+CD95- naive CD8+ T cells lacking CXCR3 (TNR3-). The source of this sequence is a human donor in good health. Some clones in this sample may be carry-over from other donors' samples. The chain carries TRBV9 and TRBJ2-7; TCRdb reports TRBD1, a call that lacks DNA to check it against. CDR3 region: CASSPRGQVGEQYF.